These T cell receptor beta chains were read from a single sample in a study of blood T cell repertoires in COVID-19. Measured with immunoSEQ multiplex PCR; TCRdb has only the in-frame clones, and not every one. The sample has about 360,000 clones, 81% seen once. The sequenced sample consisted of peripheral blood. The receptors here all came from a human donor with acute or convalescent COVID-19. The donor label of this sample is uncertain. Both conserved end residues are part of each CDR3. Fields, in order: J gene, clone size, V gene, D gene, CDR3 protein, CDR3 DNA. The D gene is left open where the match is weak. Not every row has a clone size; where given, it reads once, few, many or a size class.

J gene: TRBJ2-1; clone size: -; V gene: TRBV7-9; D gene: -; CDR3 protein: CASRSRSTGYYNEQFF; CDR3 DNA: TGTGCCAGCAGGTCGAGGTCCACAGGATATTACAATGAGCAGTTCTTC
J gene: TRBJ1-2; clone size: once; V gene: TRBV7-9; D gene: TRBD1; CDR3 protein: CASSTRQGRYGYTF; CDR3 DNA: TGTGCCAGCAGCACACGACAGGGCCGGTATGGCTACACCTTC
J gene: TRBJ2-5; clone size: -; V gene: TRBV6-5; D gene: -; CDR3 protein: CASTGNRWEGETQYF; CDR3 DNA: TGTGCCAGCACCGGCAACAGGTGGGAAGGAGAGACCCAGTACTTC
J gene: TRBJ1-2; clone size: -; V gene: TRBV5-5; D gene: TRBD1; CDR3 protein: CASSSELRDRVYGYTF; CDR3 DNA: TGTGCCAGCAGCTCGGAACTCCGGGACAGGGTCTATGGCTACACCTTC
J gene: TRBJ2-1; clone size: -; V gene: TRBV28; D gene: -; CDR3 protein: CASSAGFYNEQFF; CDR3 DNA: TGTGCCAGCAGTGCAGGGTTCTACAATGAGCAGTTCTTC
J gene: TRBJ1-5; clone size: -; V gene: TRBV2; D gene: TRBD1; CDR3 protein: CASSGRQGAAGKPQHF; CDR3 DNA: TGTGCCAGCAGTGGGAGACAGGGGGCGGCTGGCAAGCCCCAGCATTTT
J gene: TRBJ2-5; clone size: -; V gene: TRBV11-2; D gene: -; CDR3 protein: CASSLDRWELETQYF; CDR3 DNA: TGTGCCAGCAGCTTAGATAGGTGGGAGTTGGAGACCCAGTACTTC
J gene: TRBJ1-3; clone size: -; V gene: TRBV15; D gene: TRBD1; CDR3 protein: CATSREQGARSGNTIYF; CDR3 DNA: TGTGCCACCAGCAGGGAACAGGGGGCTCGATCTGGAAACACCATATATTTT
J gene: TRBJ2-3; clone size: few; V gene: TRBV5-1; D gene: -; CDR3 protein: CASSLETADTQYF; CDR3 DNA: TGCGCCAGCAGCTTGGAGACTGCAGATACGCAGTATTTT
J gene: TRBJ2-1; clone size: -; V gene: TRBV2; D gene: -; CDR3 protein: CASKWAAGSYNEQFF; CDR3 DNA: TGTGCCAGCAAATGGGCAGCCGGCTCCTACAATGAGCAGTTCTTC
J gene: TRBJ1-4; clone size: -; V gene: TRBV5-6; D gene: -; CDR3 protein: CASSLEGRGRDEKLFF; CDR3 DNA: TGTGCCAGCAGCTTGGAGGGTAGGGGAAGAGATGAAAAACTGTTTTTT
J gene: TRBJ1-2; clone size: -; V gene: TRBV6-5; D gene: TRBD1; CDR3 protein: CASRSGTGLDYGYTF; CDR3 DNA: TGTGCCAGCAGGTCCGGGACAGGGTTGGACTATGGCTACACCTTC
J gene: TRBJ1-1; clone size: -; V gene: TRBV29-1; D gene: TRBD1; CDR3 protein: CSVERGPGGTSEAFF; CDR3 DNA: TGCAGCGTTGAAAGGGGGCCAGGGGGTACAAGTGAAGCTTTCTTT
J gene: TRBJ1-1; clone size: once; V gene: TRBV7-8; D gene: TRBD1; CDR3 protein: CASSTGQGARLNTEAFF; CDR3 DNA: TGTGCCAGCAGCACTGGACAGGGGGCCCGTTTGAACACTGAAGCTTTCTTT